Sequencing of this TCR beta chain was carried out in a study of cytomegalovirus exposure and HLA in healthy donors. Sequencing was performed with immunoSEQ multiplex PCR; in TCRdb, only in-frame clones are kept and a portion is missing. The table has about 120,000 clones, around 90% seen once. The sample consisted of PBMCs. The sequence came from a woman aged 18-30 years in good health and CMV-seronegative.

CDR3 sequence (DNA): TGTGCCAGCAGCTTAAGGGCCACCGGCTTTGCGGGCTCCTACAATGAGCAGTTCTTC. It is translated as CASSLRATGFAGSYNEQFF. This chain uses TRBV7-3 with TRBJ2-1; TRBD2 might be the D (5 bases). Germline assignment: CDR1 SGHTA and CDR2 FQGTGA. The CDR3 is 19 amino acids. V was trimmed by 1 base and J by 0 bases, leaving 19 bases between them.